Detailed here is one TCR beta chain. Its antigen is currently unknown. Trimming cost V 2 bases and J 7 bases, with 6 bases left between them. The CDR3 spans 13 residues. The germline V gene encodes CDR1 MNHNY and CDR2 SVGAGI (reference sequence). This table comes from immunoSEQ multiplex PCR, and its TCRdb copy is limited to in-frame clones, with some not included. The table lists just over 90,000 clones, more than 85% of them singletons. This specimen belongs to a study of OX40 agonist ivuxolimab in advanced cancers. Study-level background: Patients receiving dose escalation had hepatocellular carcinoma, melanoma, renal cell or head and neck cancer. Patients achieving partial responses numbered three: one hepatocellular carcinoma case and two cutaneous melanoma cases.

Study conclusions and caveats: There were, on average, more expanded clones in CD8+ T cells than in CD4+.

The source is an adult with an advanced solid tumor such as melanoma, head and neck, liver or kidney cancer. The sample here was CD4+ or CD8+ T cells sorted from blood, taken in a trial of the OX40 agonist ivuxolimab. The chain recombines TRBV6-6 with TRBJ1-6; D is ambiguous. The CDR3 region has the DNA TGTGCCAGCAGTTACGCCTTCAATTCACCCCTCCACTTT. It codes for CASSYAFNSPLHF.